This T cell receptor (beta chain) was identified during a study of radiotherapy plus CTLA-4 blockade in lung cancer. Study results and caveats: An expansion of tumor-derived TCR clones occurred in blood after radiotherapy plus ipilimumab.

Data came from immunoSEQ multiplex PCR; TCRdb stores just in-frame clones and leaves some out. Of some 110,000 clones in the sample, 81% were seen once. Comment on this clone: What it recognizes is unknown.

The study treated chemo-refractory metastatic non-small-cell lung cancer patients with focal radiation plus ipilimumab CTLA-4 blockade. With 8 bases removed from V and 4 bases from J, the gap between germline ends came to 18 bases. Per germline, CDR1 GTSNPN and CDR2 SVGIG (reference sequence). This CDR3 spans 14 amino acids. This material consisted of peripheral blood, taken from a patient treated with radiotherapy plus ipilimumab. This TCR was sampled from a human donor with non-small cell lung cancer that progressed on radiotherapy plus ipilimumab. Some clones in this sample may be carry-over from other donors' samples. V is TRBV30 and J is TRBJ2-1; D is perhaps TRBD2 (6 bases). The CDR3 DNA sequence: TGTGCCGGCGGGGCGCAGGGATTTTACAATGAGCAGTTCTTC. As protein: CAGGAQGFYNEQFF.